The rows below give T cell receptor beta chains drawn from one sample of a study of blood T cell repertoires in COVID-19. Only in-frame clones appear in the TCRdb table, and some are missing; sequencing was by immunoSEQ multiplex PCR. The sample lists some 320,000 clones; roughly 86% were seen once. Material: PBMCs or T cells enriched from blood (not recorded which). These receptors came from a woman in her 30s who had recovered from COVID-19. Each CDR3 is given with its conserved first and last residue. Fields, in order: CDR3 DNA, CDR3 protein, J gene, clone size, V gene, D gene. The D gene is left open where the match is weak. Only some rows state a clone size, as once, few, many or a class for expanded clones.

CDR3 DNA: TGTGCCAGTAGCCCCGACAGGGAGGAGACCCAGTACTTC
CDR3 protein: CASSPDREETQYF
J gene: TRBJ2-5
clone size: -
V gene: TRBV19
D gene: TRBD1

CDR3 DNA: TGTGCCAGCAGCTTAACCAGGGAATATGGCTACACCTTC
CDR3 protein: CASSLTREYGYTF
J gene: TRBJ1-2
clone size: -
V gene: TRBV7-2
D gene: -

CDR3 DNA: TGTGCCAGCAGCCCCGACAGGGGGCATAGCTATGGCTACACCTTC
CDR3 protein: CASSPDRGHSYGYTF
J gene: TRBJ1-2
clone size: once
V gene: TRBV6-5
D gene: TRBD1

CDR3 DNA: TGTGCCAGCAGCTGGGGACAGGGGCGATACTACAATGAGCAGTTCTTC
CDR3 protein: CASSWGQGRYYNEQFF
J gene: TRBJ2-1
clone size: -
V gene: TRBV7-9
D gene: TRBD1

CDR3 DNA: TGTGCCAGCAGTTTAAGGCAGGGCGGTGGAAACACCATATATTTT
CDR3 protein: CASSLRQGGGNTIYF
J gene: TRBJ1-3
clone size: -
V gene: TRBV27
D gene: -

CDR3 DNA: TGTGCCAGCAGTGAATCCGGGACAGAGAACACTGAAGCTTTCTTT
CDR3 protein: CASSESGTENTEAFF
J gene: TRBJ1-1
clone size: -
V gene: TRBV25-1
D gene: TRBD1

CDR3 DNA: TGTGCCAGCAGGCCTGCCGGGACAGGGAACACCGGGGAGCTGTTTTTT
CDR3 protein: CASRPAGTGNTGELFF
J gene: TRBJ2-2
clone size: -
V gene: TRBV5-5
D gene: TRBD1

CDR3 DNA: TGTGCCACCAGTGATTCGGGACTAGCGGGGGCGAACACCGGGGAGCTGTTTTTT
CDR3 protein: CATSDSGLAGANTGELFF
J gene: TRBJ2-2
clone size: -
V gene: TRBV24-1
D gene: TRBD2

CDR3 DNA: TGTGCCACCAGCAGAGTTAGCGGGGGGGTAACCAAAAACATTCAGTACTTC
CDR3 protein: CATSRVSGGVTKNIQYF
J gene: TRBJ2-4
clone size: -
V gene: TRBV15
D gene: TRBD2

CDR3 DNA: TGTGCCAGCAGCGTAGGCGCGGGGGGGTATAATCAGCCCCAGCATTTT
CDR3 protein: CASSVGAGGYNQPQHF
J gene: TRBJ1-5
clone size: -
V gene: TRBV9
D gene: -

CDR3 DNA: TGTGCCAGCAGCTCGGACAGGGGATCGCACACCATATATTTT
CDR3 protein: CASSSDRGSHTIYF
J gene: TRBJ1-3
clone size: -
V gene: TRBV13
D gene: TRBD1

CDR3 DNA: TGTGCCAGCAGTCCCGTCTTAATCCAGCAGGCCAACTATGGCTACACCTTC
CDR3 protein: CASSPVLIQQANYGYTF
J gene: TRBJ1-2
clone size: -
V gene: TRBV28
D gene: -

CDR3 DNA: TGCGCCAGCAGCCTGGACAGCCCCTACGAGCAGTACTTC
CDR3 protein: CASSLDSPYEQYF
J gene: TRBJ2-7
clone size: -
V gene: TRBV5-1
D gene: -

CDR3 DNA: TGTGCCAGCAGACCGACAGGGGTCTACGAGCAGTACTTC
CDR3 protein: CASRPTGVYEQYF
J gene: TRBJ2-7
clone size: -
V gene: TRBV6-5
D gene: TRBD1

CDR3 DNA: TGTGCCAGCAGCACCTCTCCCGGGACACCCTACGAGCAGTACTTC
CDR3 protein: CASSTSPGTPYEQYF
J gene: TRBJ2-7
clone size: -
V gene: TRBV7-2
D gene: -

CDR3 DNA: TGTGCCAGCTCACCGCGACAGAGCAATCAGCCCCAGCATTTT
CDR3 protein: CASSPRQSNQPQHF
J gene: TRBJ1-5
clone size: -
V gene: TRBV18
D gene: -

CDR3 DNA: TGTGCCAGCAGTCATCTCCGGGACAGTTACAGCTGGGGCGAGCAGTACTTC
CDR3 protein: CASSHLRDSYSWGEQYF
J gene: TRBJ2-7
clone size: once
V gene: TRBV14
D gene: TRBD1

CDR3 DNA: TGTGCCAGCAGCCCGGGGACTAGCGGGGGAGAGACCCAGTACTTC
CDR3 protein: CASSPGTSGGETQYF
J gene: TRBJ2-5
clone size: -
V gene: TRBV5-4
D gene: TRBD2

CDR3 DNA: TGTGCCAGCAGCTTAGACCCTCCGGGACAGGGACGAGAGACCCAGTACTTC
CDR3 protein: CASSLDPPGQGRETQYF
J gene: TRBJ2-5
clone size: -
V gene: TRBV7-9
D gene: TRBD1

CDR3 DNA: TGTGCCAGCAGTTCGACAGGCGGACAATATAGCAATCAGCCCCAGCATTTT
CDR3 protein: CASSSTGGQYSNQPQHF
J gene: TRBJ1-5
clone size: -
V gene: TRBV27
D gene: -

CDR3 DNA: TGCGCCAGCAGCCCCGGACTCACCGCGGGGTATGGCTACACCTTC
CDR3 protein: CASSPGLTAGYGYTF
J gene: TRBJ1-2
clone size: -
V gene: TRBV4-1
D gene: -

CDR3 DNA: TGTGCCACCAGCAGAGATCAACTTCGGGCAGGACAGCATAATTCACCCCTCCACTTT
CDR3 protein: CATSRDQLRAGQHNSPLHF
J gene: TRBJ1-6
clone size: -
V gene: TRBV15
D gene: -

CDR3 DNA: TGTGCCTGGAGTGTTGCAGGGGCCAGCTCCTATAATTCACCCCTCCACTTT
CDR3 protein: CAWSVAGASSYNSPLHF
J gene: TRBJ1-6
clone size: -
V gene: TRBV30
D gene: -

CDR3 DNA: TGTGCCAGCAGTGAATCGGGGAACAATCAGCCCCAGCATTTT
CDR3 protein: CASSESGNNQPQHF
J gene: TRBJ1-5
clone size: -
V gene: TRBV2
D gene: -

CDR3 DNA: TGTGCCAGCAGCTCAACAGGTTTCGACGAGCAGTACTTC
CDR3 protein: CASSSTGFDEQYF
J gene: TRBJ2-7
clone size: -
V gene: TRBV7-8
D gene: -

CDR3 DNA: TGTGCCAGCAGCTTGGAGAGCGGGGGGCCGGCTGAGCAGTTCTTC
CDR3 protein: CASSLESGGPAEQFF
J gene: TRBJ2-1
clone size: -
V gene: TRBV5-4
D gene: TRBD2

CDR3 DNA: TGTGCCAGCAGGGTGACAGGGGGGAACACTGAAGCTTTCTTT
CDR3 protein: CASRVTGGNTEAFF
J gene: TRBJ1-1
clone size: -
V gene: TRBV13
D gene: TRBD1

CDR3 DNA: TGTGCCAGCAGCCAAGCGGGGGGCCCGACAGATACGCAGTATTTT
CDR3 protein: CASSQAGGPTDTQYF
J gene: TRBJ2-3
clone size: -
V gene: TRBV6-5
D gene: TRBD2

CDR3 DNA: TGTGCCAGCAGCCAGGCTCCGGGACTAGCGGGGGTTTACGAGCAGTACTTC
CDR3 protein: CASSQAPGLAGVYEQYF
J gene: TRBJ2-7
clone size: -
V gene: TRBV3-1/TRBV3-2
D gene: TRBD2

CDR3 DNA: TGTGCCACCAGCAGAGATAGGGGAGGCTATGGCTACACCTTC
CDR3 protein: CATSRDRGGYGYTF
J gene: TRBJ1-2
clone size: -
V gene: TRBV15
D gene: -

CDR3 DNA: TGTGCTAGTGGTTTGGTTCCCCTGGGTCGACAGGGGCGCGACTACGAGCAGTACTTC
CDR3 protein: CASGLVPLGRQGRDYEQYF
J gene: TRBJ2-7
clone size: -
V gene: TRBV12-5
D gene: TRBD1

CDR3 DNA: TGTGCCAGCAGCCCCACTGGACAGGGGACCGGGGAGCTGTTTTTT
CDR3 protein: CASSPTGQGTGELFF
J gene: TRBJ2-2
clone size: -
V gene: TRBV5-5
D gene: TRBD1

CDR3 DNA: TGTGCCAGCAGTTACTCGAGTCCGTCGGGCCTCGGAGGCTCGGGCTACACCTTC
CDR3 protein: CASSYSSPSGLGGSGYTF
J gene: TRBJ1-2
clone size: few
V gene: TRBV6-2/TRBV6-3
D gene: -

CDR3 DNA: TGTGCCAGCAGCCAAGGGTCGCAGGGCGAAGATACGCAGTATTTT
CDR3 protein: CASSQGSQGEDTQYF
J gene: TRBJ2-3
clone size: -
V gene: TRBV14
D gene: -

CDR3 DNA: TGTGCCACCAGCAGAGCACGGACAGGGGTCAGCGAGCAGTACTTC
CDR3 protein: CATSRARTGVSEQYF
J gene: TRBJ2-7
clone size: -
V gene: TRBV15
D gene: TRBD1

CDR3 DNA: TGTGCCTGGAGTCTGCCGGGGGAAAAACTGTTTTTT
CDR3 protein: CAWSLPGEKLFF
J gene: TRBJ1-4
clone size: -
V gene: TRBV30
D gene: -

CDR3 DNA: TGTGCCACCAGCAGAGGCCCAGGGGGCGGCCAGCCCCAGCATTTT
CDR3 protein: CATSRGPGGGQPQHF
J gene: TRBJ1-5
clone size: -
V gene: TRBV15
D gene: TRBD1

CDR3 DNA: TGTGCCAGCAGCTTCCCACAGGACAGGGTACGGTTTGGCACAGATACGCAGTATTTT
CDR3 protein: CASSFPQDRVRFGTDTQYF
J gene: TRBJ2-3
clone size: -
V gene: TRBV11-2
D gene: TRBD1

CDR3 DNA: TGCGCCAGCAGCGCCGGACAGGGGTTTTGGGAGACCCAGTACTTC
CDR3 protein: CASSAGQGFWETQYF
J gene: TRBJ2-5
clone size: -
V gene: TRBV5-1
D gene: TRBD1

CDR3 DNA: TGTGCCAGCAGCTTACAGGGGTTGGAGCAGTACTTC
CDR3 protein: CASSLQGLEQYF
J gene: TRBJ2-7
clone size: -
V gene: TRBV7-9
D gene: -

CDR3 DNA: TGCGCCAGCAGGGCCGGGACTAGCGGGTACGAGCAGTACTTC
CDR3 protein: CASRAGTSGYEQYF
J gene: TRBJ2-7
clone size: once
V gene: TRBV10-2
D gene: TRBD2

CDR3 DNA: TGTGCCAGCAGCTATGGGACAGGGGCGGGTTCACCCCTCCACTTT
CDR3 protein: CASSYGTGAGSPLHF
J gene: TRBJ1-6
clone size: -
V gene: TRBV7-2
D gene: TRBD1

CDR3 DNA: TGCAGCGTTAGGGGGCAGGGAGATACGCAGTATTTT
CDR3 protein: CSVRGQGDTQYF
J gene: TRBJ2-3
clone size: -
V gene: TRBV29-1
D gene: TRBD1

CDR3 DNA: TGTGCCAGCAGTCCTAGGCCAGATAATAGCAATCAGCCCCAGCATTTT
CDR3 protein: CASSPRPDNSNQPQHF
J gene: TRBJ1-5
clone size: -
V gene: TRBV11-2
D gene: -

CDR3 DNA: TGTGCCAGAAGGACAACACAGGGGGCGGGGGAGACCCAGTACTTC
CDR3 protein: CARRTTQGAGETQYF
J gene: TRBJ2-5
clone size: -
V gene: TRBV6-5
D gene: TRBD1

CDR3 DNA: TGTGCCAGTACAGGGGTTTATTCACCCCTCCACTTT
CDR3 protein: CASTGVYSPLHF
J gene: TRBJ1-6
clone size: -
V gene: TRBV28
D gene: TRBD1

CDR3 DNA: TGTGCCAGTAGTATGACGTCCGGGGTTTCTTATGCTTTCTTT
CDR3 protein: CASSMTSGVSYAFF
J gene: TRBJ1-1
clone size: -
V gene: TRBV19
D gene: -

CDR3 DNA: TGTGCCTGGGCCAGCGGGAAGGGGGACACCGGGGAGCTGTTTTTT
CDR3 protein: CAWASGKGDTGELFF
J gene: TRBJ2-2
clone size: -
V gene: TRBV30
D gene: -

CDR3 DNA: TGTGCCAGCAGCTACGCCCGGAGGAACACTGAAGCTTTCTTT
CDR3 protein: CASSYARRNTEAFF
J gene: TRBJ1-1
clone size: once
V gene: TRBV5-4
D gene: -

CDR3 DNA: TGTGCCAGCAGCGGCGGACAAGCCCATCAGCCCCAGCATTTT
CDR3 protein: CASSGGQAHQPQHF
J gene: TRBJ1-5
clone size: -
V gene: TRBV3-1/TRBV3-2
D gene: -

CDR3 DNA: TGTGCCAGTAGTATAGAATCGACAGGGTCTCGGGAGACCCAGTACTTC
CDR3 protein: CASSIESTGSRETQYF
J gene: TRBJ2-5
clone size: -
V gene: TRBV19
D gene: TRBD1

CDR3 DNA: TGCGCCAGCAGCTTCCCCGGCACTGAAGCTTTCTTT
CDR3 protein: CASSFPGTEAFF
J gene: TRBJ1-1
clone size: -
V gene: TRBV5-1
D gene: -

CDR3 DNA: TGTGCCACCCAGGGCGATAGCTCCTACGAGCAGTACTTC
CDR3 protein: CATQGDSSYEQYF
J gene: TRBJ2-7
clone size: -
V gene: TRBV10-3
D gene: -

CDR3 DNA: TGTGCCAGCAGTTACTCGACTGCCAGCCTTTACGAGCAGTACTTC
CDR3 protein: CASSYSTASLYEQYF
J gene: TRBJ2-7
clone size: -
V gene: TRBV6-6
D gene: -

CDR3 DNA: TGTGCCAGCAGCTCTTCTCCGGGGGGGGCCAATGGCTACACCTTC
CDR3 protein: CASSSSPGGANGYTF
J gene: TRBJ1-2
clone size: -
V gene: TRBV5-4
D gene: -

CDR3 DNA: TGTGCCAGCAGCCAAGATCCGGGAAACACCATATATTTT
CDR3 protein: CASSQDPGNTIYF
J gene: TRBJ1-3
clone size: -
V gene: TRBV3-1/TRBV3-2
D gene: -

CDR3 DNA: TGTGCCAGCAGCTTCAACAGGGGATGGGAGACCCAGTACTTC
CDR3 protein: CASSFNRGWETQYF
J gene: TRBJ2-5
clone size: -
V gene: TRBV7-2
D gene: TRBD1

CDR3 DNA: TGCGCCAGCAGCCAACCCTGGACAGGGGATAGCAATCAGCCCCAGCATTTT
CDR3 protein: CASSQPWTGDSNQPQHF
J gene: TRBJ1-5
clone size: -
V gene: TRBV4-3
D gene: TRBD1

CDR3 DNA: TGTGCCAGCAGCCAAGATGTCATTAGTGGAGGTCCGCCCCAGCATTTT
CDR3 protein: CASSQDVISGGPPQHF
J gene: TRBJ1-5
clone size: -
V gene: TRBV4-2
D gene: -